This T cell receptor beta chain was sequenced in a study of control samples from healthy donors and cancer patients. The repertoire was sequenced with immunoSEQ multiplex PCR; TCRdb's copy has only in-frame clones and lacks some. The sample has 100,000 to 150,000 clones; 85% to 95% are singletons. This CDR3 spans 14 amino acids. V was shortened by 6 bases and J by 2 bases, with 8 bases between the two germline ends. Germline CDR1 reads MNHEY; CDR2 reads SVGAGI. Sequencing used PBMCs. The chain carries TRBV6-5 and TRBJ2-6; D is uncertain. The source is a man aged 80 or over with head and neck cancer. CDR3 in DNA: TGTGCCAGCAGACTTGAAACTGGGGCCAACGTCCTGACTTTC. Its protein product is CASRLETGANVLTF.